The rows below give T cell receptor beta chains drawn from one sample of a study of cytomegalovirus exposure and HLA in healthy donors. The repertoire was sequenced with immunoSEQ multiplex PCR; TCRdb's copy has only in-frame clones and lacks some. The sample includes 120,000 or so clones, roughly 80% of them seen just once. Source material: PBMCs. The receptors derive from a female donor in good health and CMV-seropositive. The CDR3 runs from the conserved cysteine through the conserved F or W. D genes are given only for firm matches. Some rows have no size entry. The others give once, few or many, or a class for an expanded clone.

TRBV30	TRBD2	.	TRBJ2-7	TGTGCCTGGAGGTCCGGGGGGGCAGGGACCTACGAGCAGTACTTC	CAWRSGGAGTYEQYF
TRBV30	.	once	TRBJ2-7	TGTGCCTGGAGTGGAGGGCCCCCTTACGAGCAGTACTTC	CAWSGGPPYEQYF
TRBV30	TRBD2	.	TRBJ2-3	TGTGCCTGGAGTTATGCAGCTAGCGGAATCACAGATACGCAGTATTTT	CAWSYAASGITDTQYF
TRBV18	.	.	TRBJ1-5	TGTGCCAGTCGAGCAGGGGATAATCAGCCCCAGCATTTT	CASRAGDNQPQHF
TRBV5-1	.	few	TRBJ2-6	TGCGCCAGAGTACTTGCGACAGTCTTCTCTGGGGCCAACGTCCTGACTTTC	CARVLATVFSGANVLTF
TRBV2	.	.	TRBJ2-7	TGTGCCAGCAGGGACCAATTAGCGTCCTACGAGCAGTACTTC	CASRDQLASYEQYF
TRBV7-2	TRBD2	.	TRBJ2-1	TGTGCCAGCAGCTTTGGTGGCGGGGGGCCTTACAATGAGCAGTTCTTC	CASSFGGGGPYNEQFF
TRBV27	TRBD1	.	TRBJ2-2	TGTGCCAGCAGCCACAGGGGCCCCACCGGGGAGCTGTTTTTT	CASSHRGPTGELFF
TRBV18	TRBD1	.	TRBJ1-5	TGTGCCAGCTCACCCACAGCACAGGGGGATCAGCCCCAGCATTTT	CASSPTAQGDQPQHF
TRBV7-9	TRBD1	.	TRBJ2-5	TGTGCCAGCAGCGCGGGACAGGGTGAAGAGACCCAGTACTTC	CASSAGQGEETQYF
TRBV2	.	few	TRBJ1-5	TGTGCCAGCAGCGGATCCGAGGCTTATAGCAATCAGCCCCAGCATTTT	CASSGSEAYSNQPQHF
TRBV2	.	.	TRBJ1-1	TGTGCCAGCAGTAAGGCATACCCGGGCACTGAAGCTTTCTTT	CASSKAYPGTEAFF
TRBV13	.	.	TRBJ1-5	TGTGCCAGCAGTCAAGGGGCCAATCAGCCCCAGCATTTT	CASSQGANQPQHF
TRBV30	.	.	TRBJ1-5	TGTGCCTGGAGCCTCGGGGGGGCTGGGCAGCCCCAGCATTTT	CAWSLGGAGQPQHF
TRBV6-5	.	few	TRBJ1-1	TGTGCCAGCGTTAACTCCGTGAATCCGAGTGAAGCTTTCTTT	CASVNSVNPSEAFF
TRBV18	.	.	TRBJ1-2	TGTGCCAGCTCACCCAACAGGGTGGGTAACTATGGCTACACCTTC	CASSPNRVGNYGYTF
TRBV4-2	TRBD2	.	TRBJ2-1	TGTGCCAGCAGCCAACAACTAGCGGGGGGTACCTTTGGCAATGAGCAGTTCTTC	CASSQQLAGGTFGNEQFF
TRBV25-1	.	.	TRBJ2-5	TGTGCCAGCAGTGAATCCGCCAGAGAGACCCAGTACTTC	CASSESARETQYF